Shown below are 9 T cell receptor beta chains from a single sample sequenced in a study of cytomegalovirus exposure and HLA in healthy donors. The PCR made use of 60 Vbeta and 13 Jbeta primers. Sequencing used immunoSEQ multiplex PCR; TCRdb keeps in-frame clones, though not all of them. Of roughly 110,000 clones in the sample, 82% were seen once. The specimen sequenced was PBMCs. The receptors were sampled from a woman aged 18-29 years in good health and CMV-seronegative.

V and J are TRBV4-3 and TRBJ2-7; D call uncertain. The ends were cut back, 4 bases at V and 3 bases at J, with 16 bases in the middle. The CDR3 totals 15 residues. CDR1 and CDR2 from the germline V gene are LGHNA and YSLEER. The CDR3 region has the DNA TGCGCCAGCAGCCGGAAACCACTGGGCCTCTACGAGCAGTACGTC. Its protein is CASSRKPLGLYEQYV.

This clone was observed a few times. The rearrangement links TRBV6-5 to TRBJ2-1, with D possibly TRBD1 on 5 matching bases. V was pared by 3 bases and J by 7 bases, with 10 bases between. The CDR3 loop spans 13 amino acids. Germline V gives CDR1 MNHEY, CDR2 SVGAGI. The CDR3 region has the DNA TGTGCCAGCAGTTATCCAGGGCTAAATGAGCAGTTCTTC. Its protein is CASSYPGLNEQFF.

This chain joins TRBV30 and TRBJ1-5; D gene unclear. V lost 7 bases to trimming and J lost 5 bases, with 12 bases between them. Germline assignment: CDR1 GTSNPN and CDR2 SVGIG (reference sequence). The CDR3 has 12 amino acids. CDR3 DNA sequence: TGTGCCTACTCCCAAGCCGATCAGCCCCAGCATTTT. Amino acid sequence: CAYSQADQPQHF.

The chain carries TRBV9 and TRBJ2-7; D is undetermined. Trimming stripped 0 bases from V and 6 bases from J, with 10 bases between. This CDR3 contains 13 residues. Germline lookup yields CDR1 SGDLS and CDR2 YYNGEE. The CDR3 coding sequence is TGTGCCAGCAGCGTAGGAGCAGCGCGCGAGCAGTACTTC. It yields the protein CASSVGAAREQYF.

This clone was found a few times. This sequence joins TRBV11-2 and TRBJ1-1; the D is unclear. CDR3 length equals 13 residues. V was clipped by 6 bases and J by 1 base, with 9 bases between them. Per the germline V gene, CDR1 is SGHAT and CDR2 is FQNNGV. The CDR3 sequence: CASSRPGNTEAFF. The CDR3 nucleotides read TGTGCCAGCAGTCGACCGGGGAACACTGAAGCTTTCTTT.

The V gene is TRBV4-3, the J gene TRBJ2-3, with D maybe TRBD2 (5 bases). The CDR3 covers 11 residues. CDR1 and CDR2 (germline): LGHNA, YSLEER. The V end lost 8 bases, the J end lost 6 bases, and 9 bases lay between the germline ends. The CDR3 DNA reads TGCGCCAGCCGGGGAGTGGATACGCAGTATTTT. Its protein is CASRGVDTQYF.

The chain links TRBV18 to TRBJ1-1; unclear D gene. The V and J ends lost 6 bases and 1 base respectively, with 18 bases between them. Germline CDR1 KGHSH, CDR2 LQKENI. The CDR3 runs 16 residues. The DNA of the CDR3 is TGTGCCAGCTCGTCCCGGGATCTTCCCCCGAACACTGAAGCTTTCTTT. Amino acids: CASSSRDLPPNTEAFF.

The chain links TRBV5-1 to TRBJ1-4; TRBD1 matches at 7 bases. The CDR3 is 14 amino acids. The ends lost 5 bases at V and 5 bases at J; junction bases unmatched: 6. CDR1 is SGHRS and CDR2 is YFSETQ in the germline V gene. For the CDR3, the DNA is TGCGCCAGCAGACCTACAGGGGCCAATGAAAAACTGTTTTTT. Translation gives CASRPTGANEKLFF.

V usage is TRBV25-1 and J usage is TRBJ2-7; TRBD2 matches 10 bases. Trimming at V came to 2 bases and at J to 6 bases, leaving 7 bases not matched to a gene. The germline V gene encodes CDR1 MGHDK and CDR2 SYGVNS. The CDR3 runs to 15 residues. The CDR3 reads CASSELAGVISEQYF. The CDR3, as DNA: TGTGCCAGCAGTGAACTAGCGGGAGTAATCTCCGAGCAGTACTTC.